These 4 T cell receptor beta chains were sequenced from one sample in a study of cytomegalovirus exposure and HLA in healthy donors. Primers: 60 Vbeta forward and 13 Jbeta reverse. Profiling relied on immunoSEQ multiplex PCR, and the TCRdb table lists in-frame clones only, not all of them. The data show about 120,000 clones, with over 65% seen just once and roughly 2% held by the top ten. The source material was PBMCs. The receptors shown here come from a young man in good health and CMV-seronegative.

The rearrangement uses TRBV7-8 and TRBJ2-7; 15 bases agree with TRBD2. CDR3 size: 16 residues. Germline CDR1 reads SGHVS; CDR2 reads FQNEAQ. V was clipped by 1 base and J by 3 bases; unmatched bases: 1. CDR3 sequence: CASSLGTSGGDYEQYF. The CDR3, as DNA: TGTGCCAGCAGCTTAGGGACTAGCGGGGGGGACTACGAGCAGTACTTC.

This chain connects TRBV15 to TRBJ1-5; D ambiguous. CDR1 is LNHNV and CDR2 is YYDKDF in the germline V gene (reference sequence). This CDR3 has 14 amino acids. Trimming left V 0 bases short and J 4 bases short, with 7 bases between. The CDR3 DNA is TGTGCCACCAGCAGAGATGCGGCGAATCAGCCCCAGCATTTT. This sequence encodes CATSRDAANQPQHF.

This rearrangement joins TRBV14 to TRBJ1-6; D remains unclear. There are 13 residues in the CDR3. The germline V and J ends were trimmed by 4 bases and 7 bases, with 8 bases remaining between them. Looked up from germline, CDR1 is SGHDN and CDR2 is FVKESK. The CDR3 DNA is TGTGCCAGCAGCCCGGGTCCGAATTCACCCCTCCACTTT. It is translated as CASSPGPNSPLHF.

V and J are TRBV5-8 and TRBJ2-1; D perhaps matches TRBD2 (7 bases). This CDR3 comprises 15 residues. Germline V gives CDR1 SGHTS, CDR2 YDEGEE. Trimming stripped 3 bases from V and 0 bases from J, with 10 bases between. In DNA, the CDR3 is TGTGCCAGCAGCTCACGGGGGGCCTCCTACAATGAGCAGTTCTTC. Protein sequence: CASSSRGASYNEQFF.